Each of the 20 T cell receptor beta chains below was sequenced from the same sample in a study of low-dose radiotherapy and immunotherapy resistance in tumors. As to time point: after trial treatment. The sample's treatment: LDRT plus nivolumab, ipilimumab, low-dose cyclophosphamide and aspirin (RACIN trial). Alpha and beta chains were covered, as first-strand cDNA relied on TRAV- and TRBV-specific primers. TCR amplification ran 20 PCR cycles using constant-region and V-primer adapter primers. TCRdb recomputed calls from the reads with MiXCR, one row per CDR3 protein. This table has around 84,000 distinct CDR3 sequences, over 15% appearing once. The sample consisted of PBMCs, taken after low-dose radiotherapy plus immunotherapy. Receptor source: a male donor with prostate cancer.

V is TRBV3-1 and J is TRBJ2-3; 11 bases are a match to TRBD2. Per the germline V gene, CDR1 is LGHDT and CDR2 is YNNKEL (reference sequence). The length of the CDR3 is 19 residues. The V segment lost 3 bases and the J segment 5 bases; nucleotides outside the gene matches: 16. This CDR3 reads CASSHRLGLAEIPGDTQYF. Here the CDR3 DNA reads TGTGCCAGCAGCCACCGTTTGGGACTAGCGGAGATTCCGGGAGATACGCAGTATTTT.

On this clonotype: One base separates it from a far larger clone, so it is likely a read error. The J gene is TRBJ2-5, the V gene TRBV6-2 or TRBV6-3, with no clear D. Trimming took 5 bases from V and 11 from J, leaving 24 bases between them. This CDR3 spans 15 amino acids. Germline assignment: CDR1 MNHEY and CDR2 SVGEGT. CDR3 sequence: CASSVSSSPYNEQYF. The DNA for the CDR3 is TGTGCCAGCAGTGTATCGAGCAGTCCCTACAATGAGCAGTACTTC.

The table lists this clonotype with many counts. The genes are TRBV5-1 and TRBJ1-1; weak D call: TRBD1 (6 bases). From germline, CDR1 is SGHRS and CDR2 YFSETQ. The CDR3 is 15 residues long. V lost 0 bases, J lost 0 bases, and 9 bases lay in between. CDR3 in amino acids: CASSLAGALNTEAFF. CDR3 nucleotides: TGCGCCAGCAGCTTGGCAGGGGCACTGAACACTGAAGCTTTCTTT.

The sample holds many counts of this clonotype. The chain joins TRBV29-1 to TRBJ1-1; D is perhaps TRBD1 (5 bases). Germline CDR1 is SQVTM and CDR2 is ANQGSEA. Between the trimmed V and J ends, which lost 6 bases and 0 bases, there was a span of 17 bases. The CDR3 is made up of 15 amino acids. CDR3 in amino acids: CSVARGENMNTEAFF. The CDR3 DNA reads TGCAGCGTCGCTCGGGGGGAAAACATGAACACTGAAGCTTTCTTT.

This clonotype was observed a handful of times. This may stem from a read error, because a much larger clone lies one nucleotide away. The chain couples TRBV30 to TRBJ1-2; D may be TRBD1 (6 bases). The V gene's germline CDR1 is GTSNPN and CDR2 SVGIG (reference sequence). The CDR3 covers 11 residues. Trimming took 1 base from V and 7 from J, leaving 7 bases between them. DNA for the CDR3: TGTGCCTGGAGTGACAGGGCTGGCTACACCTTC. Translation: CAWSDRAGYTF. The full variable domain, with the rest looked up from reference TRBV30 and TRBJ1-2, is SQTIHQWPATLVQPVGSPLSLECTVEGTSNPNLYWYRQAAGRGLQLLFYSVGIGQISSEVPQNLSASRPQDRQFILSSKKLLLSDSGFYLCAWSDRAGYTFGSGTRLTVV.

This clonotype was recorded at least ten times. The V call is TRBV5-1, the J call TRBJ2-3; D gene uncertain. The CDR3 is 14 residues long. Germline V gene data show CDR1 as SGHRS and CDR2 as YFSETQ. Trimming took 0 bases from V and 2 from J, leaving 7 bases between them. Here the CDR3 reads CASSLVPNTDTQYF. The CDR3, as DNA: TGCGCCAGCAGCTTGGTCCCAAACACAGATACGCAGTATTTT.

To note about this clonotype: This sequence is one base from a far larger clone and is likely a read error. The chain's CDR3 is CASTNRALTYEQFF. CDR3 coding DNA: TGTGCCAGCACCAACAGGGCACTTACCTACGAGCAGTTCTTC. J is TRBJ2-1 and V is TRBV21-1; the D call in the table, TRBD1, was not verified against the DNA. TRBV21-1 is a recognized pseudogene. The CDR3 length is 14 residues.

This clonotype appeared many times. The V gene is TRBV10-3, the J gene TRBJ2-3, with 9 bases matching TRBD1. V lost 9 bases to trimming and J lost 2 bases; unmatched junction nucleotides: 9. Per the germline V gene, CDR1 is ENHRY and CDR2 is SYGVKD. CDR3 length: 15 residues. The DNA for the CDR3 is TGTGCCATAAGACCCGGGACAGGGCCCACAGATACGCAGTATTTT. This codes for CAIRPGTGPTDTQYF.

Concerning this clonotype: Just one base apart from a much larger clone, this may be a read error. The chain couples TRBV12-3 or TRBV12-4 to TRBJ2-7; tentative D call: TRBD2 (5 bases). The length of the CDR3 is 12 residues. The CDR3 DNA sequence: TGTGCCAGCAGCGGGGAGTCCTACGTGCAGTACTTC. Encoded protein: CASSGESYVQYF.

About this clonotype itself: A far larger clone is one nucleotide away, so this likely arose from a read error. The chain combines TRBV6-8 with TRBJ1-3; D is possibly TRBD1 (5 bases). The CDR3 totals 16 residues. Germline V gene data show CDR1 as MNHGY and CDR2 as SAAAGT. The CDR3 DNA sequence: TGTGCCAGCAGGGGGCTTGGGGAAGGGCCTGGAAACACCTTATATTTT. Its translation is CASRGLGEGPGNTLYF.

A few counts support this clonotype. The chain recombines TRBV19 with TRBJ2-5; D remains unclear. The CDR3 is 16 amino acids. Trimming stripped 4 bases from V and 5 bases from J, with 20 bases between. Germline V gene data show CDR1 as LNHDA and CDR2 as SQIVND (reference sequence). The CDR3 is CASSTPEAAGRETQYF. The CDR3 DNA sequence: TGTGCCAGTAGTACTCCCGAGGCTGCTGGCAGGGAGACCCAGTACTTC.

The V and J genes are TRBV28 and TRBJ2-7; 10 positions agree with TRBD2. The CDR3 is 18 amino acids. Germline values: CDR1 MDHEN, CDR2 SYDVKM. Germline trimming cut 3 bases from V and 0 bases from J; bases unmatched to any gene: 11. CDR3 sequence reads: CASSLSTELAGSSYEQYF. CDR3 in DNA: TGTGCCAGCAGTTTGAGTACCGAACTAGCGGGGTCCTCCTACGAGCAGTACTTC.

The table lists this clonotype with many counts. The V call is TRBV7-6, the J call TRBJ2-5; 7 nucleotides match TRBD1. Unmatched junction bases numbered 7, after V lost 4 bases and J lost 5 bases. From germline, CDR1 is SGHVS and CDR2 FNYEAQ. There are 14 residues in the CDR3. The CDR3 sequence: CASSSQGIWETQYF. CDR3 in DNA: TGTGCCAGCAGCTCACAGGGGATATGGGAGACCCAGTACTTC.

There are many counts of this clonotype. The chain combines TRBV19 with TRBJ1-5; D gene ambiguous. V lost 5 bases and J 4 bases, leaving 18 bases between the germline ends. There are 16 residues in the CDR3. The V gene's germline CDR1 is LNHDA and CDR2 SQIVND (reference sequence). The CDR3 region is CASSPPGATRNQPQHF. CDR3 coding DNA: TGTGCCAGTAGTCCCCCGGGCGCGACGAGAAATCAGCCCCAGCATTTT.

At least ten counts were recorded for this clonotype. CDR3 sequence (DNA): TGTGCCAGCAGCTTAACGGTCAGCGAAGGAGGCTACACCTTC. Its protein product is CASSLTVSEGGYTF. V is TRBV7-9 and J is TRBJ1-2; no clear D. Trimming removed 2 bases at V and 8 bases at J, with 15 bases between. Per the germline V gene, CDR1 is SEHNR and CDR2 is FQNEAQ (reference sequence). The CDR3 totals 14 residues.

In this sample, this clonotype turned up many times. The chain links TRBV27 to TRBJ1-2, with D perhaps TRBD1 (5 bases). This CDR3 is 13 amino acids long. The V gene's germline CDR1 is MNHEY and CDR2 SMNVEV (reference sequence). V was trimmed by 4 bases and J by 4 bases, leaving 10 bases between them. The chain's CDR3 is CASSSGTAYGYTF. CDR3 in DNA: TGTGCCAGCAGTTCCGGGACGGCCTATGGCTACACCTTC.

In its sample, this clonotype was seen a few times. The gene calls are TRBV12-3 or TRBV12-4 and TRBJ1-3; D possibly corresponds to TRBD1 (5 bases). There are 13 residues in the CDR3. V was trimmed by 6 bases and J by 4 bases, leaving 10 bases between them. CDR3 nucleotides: TGTGCCAGCAGAAGGGGATTAGGAAACACCATATATTTT. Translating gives CASRRGLGNTIYF.

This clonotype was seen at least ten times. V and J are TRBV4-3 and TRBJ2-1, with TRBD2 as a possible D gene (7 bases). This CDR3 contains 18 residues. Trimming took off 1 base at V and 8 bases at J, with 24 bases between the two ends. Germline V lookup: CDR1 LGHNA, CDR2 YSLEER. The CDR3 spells CASSQAGLMGGLGYEQFF. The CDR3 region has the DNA TGCGCCAGCAGCCAAGCGGGGCTCATGGGGGGGCTCGGCTATGAGCAGTTCTTC.

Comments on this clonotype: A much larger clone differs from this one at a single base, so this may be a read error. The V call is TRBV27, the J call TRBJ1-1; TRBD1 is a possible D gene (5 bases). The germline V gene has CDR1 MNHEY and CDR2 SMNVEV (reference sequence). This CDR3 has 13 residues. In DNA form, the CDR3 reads TGTGGCAGCAGGTTTCAGGGTGCAGCTGAAGCTTTCTTT. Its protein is CGSRFQGAAEAFF.

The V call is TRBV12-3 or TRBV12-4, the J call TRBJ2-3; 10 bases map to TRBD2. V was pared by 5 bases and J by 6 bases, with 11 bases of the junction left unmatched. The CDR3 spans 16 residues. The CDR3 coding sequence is TGTGCCAGCAGTCCCCGAGCGGGAGGGCTAGGGGATACGCAGTATTTT. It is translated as CASSPRAGGLGDTQYF.